The sequence of this T cell receptor (beta chain) was determined in a study of vaccination and CD4 T cells after COVID-19 (dated by TCRdb to 2022 to 2024). The study in broad terms: Every convalescent patient had a positive nasal swab PCR test for SARS-CoV-2, with mild disease in several patients and severe disease in one. Participants received two doses of either the Pfizer-BioNTech BNT162b2 vaccine (n=8) or the Moderna mRNA-1273 vaccine (n=2). In around nine COVID-19 convalescent patients and a handful of infection-naive healthy vaccine recipients, the spike-specific CD4+ TCR repertoire before mRNA vaccination was compared with the repertoire after mRNA vaccination. The time from the second vaccine dose to post-vaccine blood sampling had a median of 72 days and ranged from about 13 to 250 days. As controls, cultures received a CEFX viral epitope pool (the positive control), an HIV-1 Nef peptide pool (the negative control), or no peptide at all. The convalescent cohort included six males and four females, with two Hispanic individuals, seven Caucasians, two Asians and one multiracial person. Overlapping spike peptide pools from SARS-CoV-2 and from the common cold coronaviruses HCoV-NL63, HCoV-OC43 and HCoV-229E were used as culture stimuli. Post-COVID blood samples were collected from convalescent patients a median of roughly 100 days after diagnosis, with a range of about 30 to 180 days.

The sample's treatment or condition label, in plain terms: approximately 11-day PBMC culture with coronavirus spike peptide pools or control peptides (ViraFEST assay). The ViraFEST assay was used in the study, in which antigen-specific T cells were expanded with peptide pools and expanded clonotypes were subsequently identified by TCR sequencing. The convalescent patients' positive SARS-CoV-2 PCR tests were from March to December 2020, which was before the Alpha, Beta and Delta variants emerged in the United States. Fewer than 2.5 million PBMCs per well were cultured in IMDM with 5% human AB serum and roughly 9.3 IU/ml IL-2, plus 10 ug/ml peptide pools. On days 3 and 7, half of the culture medium was replaced with fresh IL-2-containing medium. Once the cells had been in culture for approximately 10 days, the EasySep CD4+ T cell isolation kit was used to isolate CD4+ T cells by negative selection. Ficoll-Paque Plus gradient centrifugation was used to isolate PBMCs from whole blood, and the isolated PBMCs were then either used fresh or cryopreserved at -140C. Culture conditions were generally each tested in triplicate wells.

The library was produced with PCR. TCR sequencing of DNA from cultured CD4+ T cells used the Oncomine TCR Beta short-read assay at the Johns Hopkins FTIC core. The QIAamp micro DNA kit was used to extract genomic DNA from the cultured CD4+ T cells. Oncomine TCR Beta libraries made from cultured CD4+ T cells were pooled using unique dual indexes and sequenced on an Illumina iSeq 100. The authors' pipeline ran thus. Non-productive sequences were removed, and CDR3s that did not start with C, did not end with F or W, or were shorter than 7 amino acids were discarded. Antigen-specific clonotypes were identified with the MANAFEST web application by comparing peptide-stimulated wells with reference and other culture wells. An FDR below 0.05, an odds ratio above 5, and a productive frequency above 0.1% in at least two of three replicate wells were required for clones to be considered positive. Cross-reactive clonotypes were defined as significantly expanded in both SARS-CoV-2 spike wells and at least one common cold coronavirus spike condition. Using R version 3.6.1, CDR3 homology was evaluated through Levenshtein distances (stringdist) along with unrooted phylogenetic trees (ape). TCRdb reanalyzed the raw reads on its own, using fastp at Q25 for trimming and MiXCR for clone calling, and kept in-frame beta chains. Rows are unified per CDR3 protein, each entry keeping the most common DNA and genes. It is TCRdb's table, rather than the study itself, that gives the V and J calls and clone size. The sample yields about 13,000 distinct CDR3 sequences; more than 50% were counted once. The ten biggest clones cover 15% to 20% of the sample.

On this clonotype: Its binding antigen is unknown. Base qualities were left out, and no much larger clone turns up one base away.

The CDR1 and CDR2 encoded by the germline V gene are SGHTA and FQGNSA. V and J are trimmed by 5 bases and 7 bases, and the gene matches miss 17 bases of the junction. The CDR3 starts with the cysteine, ends with the phenylalanine, and has 17 residues. CDR3 DNA only is kept here, 51 bases in frame from base 1. Results and caveats for the whole study, not just this receptor: Of the vaccine-specific clones found in convalescent patients, nearly all (304 of 307) were mono-reactive for SARS-CoV-2 spike instead of being cross-reactive with common cold coronaviruses. The study included relatively few convalescent patients and did not analyze early timepoints after natural infection. An increase in the median number of SARS-CoV-2-reactive clonotypes from approximately 20 after infection to some 38 after vaccination was observed, but the change was not found to be significant. In convalescent patients, a median about 86% of post-vaccine SARS-CoV-2-reactive clones were detected only after vaccination, and vaccine-specific priming was suggested by this finding.

The V gene is TRBV7-2 and the J gene is TRBJ1-2; 9 central nucleotides agree with TRBD1. Sequences were derived from cultured CD4+ T cells from blood, sampled after SARS-CoV-2 vaccination. The sequence was collected from a human donor with COVID-19. The CDR3 in this case is CASSQSSGTGFSFGYTF. DNA sequence: TGTGCCAGCAGCCAAAGCTCCGGGACAGGGTTTTCTTTTGGCTACACCTTC.